Each of the 12 T cell receptor beta chains below was sequenced from the same sample in a study of T-cell reconstitution after alpha-beta-depleted transplantation in children. Construction of the TCRbeta library involved unique molecular identifiers. TCRdb re-derived calls from the PCR reads in MiXCR, one entry per CDR3 protein. Of about 110,000 distinct CDR3 sequences in the sample, 5.5% to 7% were seen once. The material sequenced was PBMCs, mostly from graft donor cells, taken 360 days after TCRalphabeta/CD19-depleted stem cell transplant. The receptor set was obtained from a male patient aged 2-15 years who had a stem cell transplant for acute lymphoblastic leukemia, so the T cells may come from the graft donor.

The chain couples TRBV28 to TRBJ1-5; possible D gene TRBD1, 5 bases. The V end was cut by 7 bases, the J end by 3 bases, with 16 bases between. Germline V gene lookup returns CDR1 MDHEN and CDR2 SYDVKM. This CDR3 has 15 amino acids. CDR3 loop: CASNAGTMINQPQHF. DNA of the CDR3: TGTGCCAGCAACGCCGGGACGATGATCAATCAGCCCCAGCATTTT.

This clonotype was found many times. The chain uses TRBV10-3 and TRBJ1-5, with TRBD1 matching over 9 bases. The length of the CDR3 is 18 residues. The V segment lost 4 bases and the J segment 0 bases; nucleotides outside the gene matches: 10. CDR1 and CDR2 (germline): ENHRY, SYGVKD. The CDR3 DNA reads TGTGCCATCAGTGCAGTGGGACAGGGCGTATATAGCAATCAGCCCCAGCATTTT. It yields the protein CAISAVGQGVYSNQPQHF.

This clonotype was counted ten times or more. The genes are TRBV7-8 and TRBJ2-3; D is ambiguous. The V end lost 3 bases, the J end lost 5 bases, and 6 bases lay between the germline ends. This CDR3 contains 12 residues. Germline V gene lookup returns CDR1 SGHVS and CDR2 FQNEAQ. The CDR3 sequence: CASSFRIDTQYF. Written as DNA, the CDR3 is TGTGCCAGCAGCTTCAGGATAGATACGCAGTATTTT.

The sample holds many counts of this clonotype. The chain links TRBV5-1 to TRBJ2-7, with a possible D match to TRBD1 (6 bases). The germline gives CDR1 SGHRS, CDR2 YFSETQ. With 2 bases removed from V and 3 bases from J, the gap between germline ends came to 9 bases. CDR3 size: 13 residues. The CDR3 bases are TGCGCCAGCAGCTTACAGGGTCGCTACGAGCAGTACTTC. Translation gives CASSLQGRYEQYF.

This clonotype came up many times. The V and J genes are TRBV9 and TRBJ2-5; TRBD1 or TRBD2 may be the D gene (5 bases each). Trimming removed 4 bases at V and 2 bases at J, with 15 bases between. The CDR3 is 15 amino acids. CDR1 is SGDLS and CDR2 is YYNGEE in the germline V gene. The CDR3 region has the DNA TGTGCCAGCAGCCAGGTCGGGGCGGCTCAAGAGACCCAGTACTTC. This codes for CASSQVGAAQETQYF.

This clonotype was picked up many times. The CDR3 bases are TGCAGTGCTAGAGATCAGCGACAGGTCTACGAGCAGTACTTC. Residues: CSARDQRQVYEQYF. J is TRBJ2-7 and V is TRBV20-1, with a weak D call TRBD1 (6 bases). Trimming pared 0 bases from V and 3 bases from J, leaving 12 bases between. Germline V gene lookup returns CDR1 DFQATT and CDR2 SNEGSKA (reference sequence). This CDR3 region has 14 residues.

This clonotype was picked up many times. V gene TRBV6-1 combines with J gene TRBJ1-6; TRBD1 matches 7 bases. CDR1 is MNHNS and CDR2 is SASEGT in the germline V gene. Unmatched junction bases numbered 8, after V lost 3 bases and J lost 9 bases. The CDR3 is made up of 15 amino acids. CDR3 sequence (DNA): TGTGCCAGCAGTGACGAGGGGGCGGTGGGTTCACCCCTCCACTTT. Protein sequence: CASSDEGAVGSPLHF.

This clonotype was seen ten or more times. The chain uses TRBV5-1 and TRBJ2-5, with D hard to call. There are 12 residues in the CDR3. V lost 5 bases and J 1 base, leaving 6 bases between the germline ends. The germline V gene encodes CDR1 SGHRS and CDR2 YFSETQ. The CDR3 region is CASSGPQETQYF. CDR3 DNA: TGCGCCAGCAGTGGACCCCAAGAGACCCAGTACTTC. Using reference TRBV5-1 and TRBJ2-5 for the parts outside the CDR3, the full variable domain is KAGVTQTPRYLIKTRGQQVTLSCSPISGHRSVSWYQQTPGQGLQFLFEYFSETQRNKGNFPGRFSGRQFSNSRSEMNVSTLELGDSALYLCASSGPQETQYFGPGTRLLVL.

This clonotype showed up many times. This rearrangement joins TRBV28 to TRBJ2-1; 7 nucleotides match TRBD2. V lost 0 bases and J lost 3; bases outside the gene matches: 2. Germline lookup yields CDR1 MDHEN and CDR2 SYDVKM. This CDR3 spans 15 amino acids. CDR3 protein: CASSLWSGVYNEQFF. The CDR3 region has the DNA TGTGCCAGCAGTTTATGGAGCGGGGTCTACAATGAGCAGTTCTTC.

In its sample, this clonotype was seen many times. This CDR3 is CASSVDPGGQPQHF. CDR3 nucleotide sequence: TGTGCCAGCAGCGTTGACCCCGGGGGGCAGCCCCAGCATTTT. This chain joins TRBV3-1 and TRBJ1-5; perhaps TRBD1 as D (5 bases). Germline V gene sequence: CDR1 LGHDT, CDR2 YNNKEL (reference sequence). This CDR3 spans 14 amino acids. Deletions cut 5 bases from V and 7 bases from J, with 15 bases between.

This sequence joins TRBV28 and TRBJ2-5; 8 nucleotides match TRBD1. From germline, CDR1 is MDHEN and CDR2 SYDVKM. V gave up 6 bases and J gave up 5 bases; unmatched junction bases: 8. This CDR3 has 14 residues. DNA for the CDR3: TGTGCCAGCAGACTGGACAGGGAATACGAGACCCAGTACTTC. Translated: CASRLDREYETQYF.

This clonotype was found many times. The rearrangement uses TRBV5-1 and TRBJ1-3; no reliable D call. Germline loops: CDR1 SGHRS, CDR2 YFSETQ. The CDR3 totals 13 residues. V shed 4 bases and J shed 2 bases, with 7 bases lying between them. This CDR3 is CASSEVTGNTIYF. For the CDR3, the DNA is TGCGCCAGCAGCGAAGTCACTGGAAACACCATATATTTT.